Listed below are T cell receptor beta chains from one sample, sequenced in a study of T cell responses to AZD1222 COVID-19 vaccine. Sequencing used immunoSEQ multiplex PCR; TCRdb keeps in-frame clones, though not all of them. Of about 150,000 clones in the sample, 86% were seen once. This sample comprised peripheral blood, obtained on day 0 of MenACWY control vaccination. These receptors were obtained from an adult in good health. The CDR3 runs from the conserved cysteine through the conserved F or W. The D gene is left open where the match is weak. Some rows have no size entry. The others give once, few or many, or a class for an expanded clone.

>-|TRBJ1-2|few|TRBV6-2/TRBV6-3
TGTGCCAGCAGTCAAGGACAGAACTATGGCTACACCTTC
CASSQGQNYGYTF
>-|TRBJ2-5|-|TRBV5-1
TGCGCCAGCAGCTTGGAGGGGACTCCTCAAGAGACCCAGTACTTC
CASSLEGTPQETQYF
>TRBD1|TRBJ1-2|-|TRBV15
TGTGCCACCAGCAGGGGACAGGGGGCACTGGACTATGGCTACACCTTC
CATSRGQGALDYGYTF
>TRBD2|TRBJ2-5|-|TRBV7-7
TGTGCCAGCAGCTCCGGACTAGCGGGCGGACAAGAGACCCAGTACTTC
CASSSGLAGGQETQYF
>-|TRBJ1-6|few|TRBV7-2
TGTGCCAGCAGCACCGGGACGGCCGGTCGGCCCCTCCACTTT
CASSTGTAGRPLHF
>-|TRBJ1-1|-|TRBV6-2/TRBV6-3
TGTGCCAGCAGCCAGATCGTCTTCAGGGACCCTGAAGCTTTCTTT
CASSQIVFRDPEAFF
>TRBD2|TRBJ2-5|-|TRBV29-1
TGCAGCGCCCACGGCCTAGCGGGAGGCGAGACCCAGTACTTC
CSAHGLAGGETQYF
>-|TRBJ2-7|-|TRBV6-5
TGTGCCAGCAGTTCGGGCAGGGACTCCTACGAGCAGTACTTC
CASSSGRDSYEQYF
>-|TRBJ1-1|-|TRBV7-2
TGTGCCAGCAGCTTAGCGGGACCTATGAACACTGAAGCTTTCTTT
CASSLAGPMNTEAFF
>TRBD1|TRBJ1-4|-|TRBV9
TGTGCCAGCAGCGTAGGGTCACAGGGGCCCTGGGCTAATGAAAAACTGTTTTTT
CASSVGSQGPWANEKLFF
>-|TRBJ2-7|-|TRBV6-6
TGTGCCAGCAGTTACGTGGGCGAAACCTACGAGCAGTACTTC
CASSYVGETYEQYF
>TRBD2|TRBJ2-2|once|TRBV18
TGTGCCAGCTCACCTTCACTAGCGGAGAGGTTCACCGGGGAGCTGTTTTTT
CASSPSLAERFTGELFF
>-|TRBJ1-5|-|TRBV7-9
TGTGCCAGCAGCTTTAGGGGGAACGACCAGCCCCAGCATTTT
CASSFRGNDQPQHF
>-|TRBJ1-4|-|TRBV5-8
TGTGCCAGCAGCCCAGGGAGGGCTCCGACTAATGAAAAACTGTTTTTT
CASSPGRAPTNEKLFF
>-|TRBJ1-3|-|TRBV11-2
TGTGCCAGCAGCGAAGGGGTTCGGGGCTTTGGAAACACCATATATTTT
CASSEGVRGFGNTIYF
>-|TRBJ2-7|-|TRBV6-5
TGTGCCAGCAGTTACCAGCGGACAGTTTACTACGAGCAGTACTTC
CASSYQRTVYYEQYF
>-|TRBJ1-2|-|TRBV20-1
TGCAGTGCTAGTAGAGGGTTTGACTATGGCTACACCTTC
CSASRGFDYGYTF
>-|TRBJ2-7|-|TRBV30
TGTGCCTGGAGTGTACGCGGACGGCCCCGGGACGAGCAGTACTTC
CAWSVRGRPRDEQYF
>-|TRBJ1-2|-|TRBV6-2/TRBV6-3
TGTGCCAGCAGCGCCTTCGGGTATGGCTACACCTTC
CASSAFGYGYTF
>TRBD2|TRBJ2-3|-|TRBV5-1
TGCGCCAGCAGCCCATATAGCGGGGGAGCAGATACGCAGTATTTT
CASSPYSGGADTQYF
>-|TRBJ2-7|-|TRBV12-5
TGTGCTAGTGGTTTGGTATCGTGGGGGGCGCGTTACGAGCAGTACTTC
CASGLVSWGARYEQYF
>-|TRBJ2-2|-|TRBV10-2
TGCGCCAGCACCCCGAGGCCTAACACCGGGGAGCTGTTTTTT
CASTPRPNTGELFF
>-|TRBJ1-5|-|TRBV24-1
TGTGCCACCAGTGAGGAGATTCATCAGCCCCAGCATTTT
CATSEEIHQPQHF
>-|TRBJ2-5|-|TRBV15
TGTGCCACCAGCGTAGGCCAAGAGACCCAGTACTTC
CATSVGQETQYF
>TRBD1|TRBJ1-1|-|TRBV7-9
TGTGCCAGCAGCTTAGCGGGACAGGGGGCCACTGAAGCTTTCTTT
CASSLAGQGATEAFF
>-|TRBJ2-7|-|TRBV15
TGTGCCACCAGCAGAGGGGGGGACCGAACCTACGAGCAGTACTTC
CATSRGGDRTYEQYF
>TRBD2|TRBJ2-3|-|TRBV29-1
TGCAGCGTCGCCCACGGGGCGGGAGTGGCGGATACGCAGTATTTT
CSVAHGAGVADTQYF
>TRBD1|TRBJ1-4|-|TRBV7-9
TGTGCCAGCAGCTTGGGACAGGCGGCTGAAAAACTGTTTTTT
CASSLGQAAEKLFF
>-|TRBJ2-7|-|TRBV7-7
TGTGCTAGCAGCTTAGGGGCAGGGGACTCCTACGAGCAGTACTTC
CASSLGAGDSYEQYF
>TRBD1|TRBJ2-1|-|TRBV7-3
TGTGCCAGCAGCTCCGGACAGGGATTTGGCAATGAGCAGTTCTTC
CASSSGQGFGNEQFF
>TRBD2|TRBJ2-3|once|TRBV14
TGTGCCAGCAGACCGACTAGCGGGGGTACAGATACGCAGTATTTT
CASRPTSGGTDTQYF
>-|TRBJ2-3|-|TRBV7-9
TGTGCCAGCAGCTTAGTGAATTGGACAGCCAGGCCCACAGATACGCAGTATTTT
CASSLVNWTARPTDTQYF
>-|TRBJ1-4|-|TRBV9
TGTGCCAGCAGCAAGACAGCCAGGGACGAAAAACTGTTTTTT
CASSKTARDEKLFF
>-|TRBJ1-1|once|TRBV3-1/TRBV3-2
TGTGCCAGCAGCCAAGGGGGCGGGGCGGAAGCTTTCTTT
CASSQGGGAEAFF
>TRBD2|TRBJ2-1|once|TRBV11-2
TGTGCCAGCAGCTTAGATGATCGCGGGAGGGCCTACAATGAGCAGTTCTTC
CASSLDDRGRAYNEQFF
>-|TRBJ1-2|-|TRBV5-1
TGCGCCAGCAGCAAGGGGGTGGCGATACCTAACTATGGCTACACCTTC
CASSKGVAIPNYGYTF
>TRBD1|TRBJ1-5|few|TRBV7-8
TGTGCCAGCAGCTTAGCGCGGACAGGGGTCAATCAGCCCCAGCATTTT
CASSLARTGVNQPQHF
>-|TRBJ1-4|few|TRBV15
TGTGCCACCAGCAGAGAGGACGGCCCGGAGGAAAAACTGTTTTTT
CATSREDGPEEKLFF
>-|TRBJ2-1|-|TRBV7-9
TGTGCCAGCAGCGCCATTGGGACTGCGAATGAGCAGTTCTTC
CASSAIGTANEQFF
>-|TRBJ2-5|-|TRBV11-2
TGTGCCAGCAGCTTAAATGCCGGAAGGGAGACCCAGTACTTC
CASSLNAGRETQYF
>-|TRBJ1-5|-|TRBV30
TGTGCCTGGAGTCCACATAGCAATCAGCCCCAGCATTTT
CAWSPHSNQPQHF